Below are 30 T cell receptor beta chains sequenced from a single sample in a study of T cell responses to AZD1222 COVID-19 vaccine. Some clones are missing from TCRdb's copy, which holds only in-frame ones; the method was immunoSEQ multiplex PCR. The data show tens of thousands of clones, 70% to 90% seen once. The sequencing used peripheral blood, collected 28 days after the second dose of the MenACWY control vaccine. The source is an adult who received the MenACWY meningococcal vaccine as a control.

The chain joins TRBV4-3 to TRBJ1-4, with a tentative D call TRBD1 (6 bases). The V end was cut by 4 bases, the J end by 4 bases, with 16 bases between. The CDR3 length is 16 residues. Germline lookup yields CDR1 LGHNA and CDR2 YSLEER. Here the CDR3 reads CASSRTGQPGNEKLFF. The CDR3 DNA reads as TGCGCCAGCAGCCGGACTGGACAGCCGGGTAATGAAAAACTGTTTTTT.

The chain links TRBV19 to TRBJ1-1, with D possibly matching TRBD1 (5 bases). The CDR3 contains 15 residues. Germline V gives CDR1 LNHDA, CDR2 SQIVND (reference sequence). Trimming removed 1 base from V and 6 bases from J, with 15 bases in between. The CDR3: CASSIADTPGAEAFF. In DNA form, the CDR3 reads TGTGCCAGTAGTATAGCGGACACCCCCGGGGCTGAAGCTTTCTTT.

Written as DNA, the CDR3 is TGCGCCAGCAGCCTGAGCGGGGGGCTGGCTCAAGAGACCCAGTACTTC. It encodes CASSLSGGLAQETQYF. The chain recombines TRBV5-1 with TRBJ2-5, with TRBD2 matching 9 bases. V was clipped by 4 bases and J by 2 bases; unmatched bases: 9. The CDR3 contains 16 residues. In germline, CDR1 is SGHRS, CDR2 YFSETQ.

The rearrangement joins TRBV6-1 to TRBJ1-1; D call uncertain. Germline-derived CDR1 and CDR2 are MNHNS and SASEGT. The V end was cut by 1 base, the J end by 3 bases, with 3 bases between. The CDR3 runs to 12 residues. CDR3 in amino acids: CASSEDYTEAFF. In DNA form, the CDR3 reads TGTGCCAGCAGTGAAGATTACACTGAAGCTTTCTTT.

The CDR3 spells CASSNEGGMNTEAFF. The CDR3 coding sequence is TGTGCCAGCAGCAACGAGGGAGGAATGAACACTGAAGCTTTCTTT. The V call is TRBV2, the J call TRBJ1-1, with D unresolved. The CDR3 runs 15 residues. Germline-derived CDR1 and CDR2 are SNHLY and FYNNEI. V gave up 6 bases and J gave up 0 bases, with 14 bases separating them.

The V call is TRBV9, the J call TRBJ1-2; D uncertain. V was clipped by 0 bases and J by 0 bases, with 6 bases between them. The germline V gene encodes CDR1 SGDLS and CDR2 YYNGEE. This CDR3 has 14 amino acids. The CDR3 is CASSVATTNYGYTF. The CDR3 DNA reads TGTGCCAGCAGCGTAGCCACCACTAACTATGGCTACACCTTC. Full variable domain (outside the CDR3, taken from reference TRBV9 and TRBJ1-2): DSGVTQTPKHLITATGQRVTLRCSPRSGDLSVYWYQQSLDQGLQFLIQYYNGEERAKGNILERFSAQQFPDLHSELNLSSLELGDSALYFCASSVATTNYGYTFGSGTRLTVV.

The chain carries TRBV18 and TRBJ2-1, with 11 nucleotides matching TRBD2. Germline V CDR1 and CDR2: KGHSH, LQKENI. J gave up 8 bases and V 0 bases, and 6 bases lay outside the gene matches. There are 16 residues in the CDR3. CDR3 bases: TGTGCCAGCTCACCACCGGCACTAGCGGGGGCCGATGAGCAGTTCTTC. Translation gives CASSPPALAGADEQFF.

The CDR3 DNA follows: TGTGCCTGGAGCGACAGGGGTTACACTGAAGCTTTCTTT. It translates to CAWSDRGYTEAFF. The chain combines TRBV30 with TRBJ1-1; 8 bases match TRBD1. Trimming cost V 3 bases and J 3 bases; bases outside gene matches: 3. Germline V gives CDR1 GTSNPN, CDR2 SVGIG (reference sequence). This CDR3 has 13 amino acids. The entire variable domain, with the rest obtained from reference TRBV30 and TRBJ1-1, is as follows: SQTIHQWPATLVQPVGSPLSLECTVEGTSNPNLYWYRQAAGRGLQLLFYSVGIGQISSEVPQNLSASRPQDRQFILSSKKLLLSDSGFYLCAWSDRGYTEAFFGQGTRLTVV.

The chain combines TRBV3-1 (or the pseudogene TRBV3-2) with TRBJ1-1; D not resolved. From germline, CDR1 is LGHDT and CDR2 YNNKEL (reference sequence). Trimming pared 5 bases from V and 1 base from J, leaving 8 bases between. The CDR3 contains 13 residues. CDR3 DNA: TGTGCCAGCAGCATAATCAAGAACACTGAAGCTTTCTTT. The encoded protein is CASSIIKNTEAFF.

In DNA, the CDR3 is TGTGCCTGGAGTGTATCCCCTTACGACGGGAGGGGCGAAAAACTGTTTTTT. It translates to CAWSVSPYDGRGEKLFF. The rearrangement uses TRBV30 and TRBJ1-4; the D gene is possibly TRBD1 (5 bases). The germline gives CDR1 GTSNPN, CDR2 SVGIG (reference sequence). Trimming stripped 0 bases from V and 8 bases from J, with 22 bases between. This CDR3 is 17 amino acids long.

This chain links TRBV9 with TRBJ1-4; 9 nucleotides align to TRBD1. With 4 bases clipped from V and 5 bases from J, the junction kept 15 bases outside the gene matches. Germline values: CDR1 SGDLS, CDR2 YYNGEE. The CDR3 is 18 amino acids. CDR3 nucleotide sequence: TGTGCCAGCAGCCCCGACCAGGGACAGGGTGTGGGGAATGAAAAACTGTTTTTT. Residues: CASSPDQGQGVGNEKLFF.

The chain recombines TRBV27 with TRBJ1-6, with D uncertain. Germline CDR1 and CDR2: MNHEY and SMNVEV (reference sequence). The V end lost 5 bases, the J end lost 5 bases, and 13 bases lay between the germline ends. The CDR3 is 15 amino acids. CDR3 in DNA: TGTGCCAGCAGTGCATACAAAATGGATAATTCACCCCTCCACTTT. Encoded protein: CASSAYKMDNSPLHF.

V gene TRBV10-3 combines with J gene TRBJ1-6; no definite D call. V dropped 9 bases and J dropped 6 bases, with 18 bases sitting between them. The CDR3 covers 15 residues. Germline loops: CDR1 ENHRY, CDR2 SYGVKD. The CDR3: CAIQDGNSGNSPLHF. Written as DNA, the CDR3 is TGTGCCATTCAGGACGGAAACTCCGGTAATTCACCCCTCCACTTT.

V and J are TRBV6-1 and TRBJ1-6; 7 positions match TRBD1. CDR1 and CDR2 from the germline V gene are MNHNS and SASEGT. This CDR3 is 16 amino acids long. V lost 2 bases, J lost 5 bases, and 6 bases stayed unmatched. CDR3 in amino acids: CASSELWGQNNSPLHF. CDR3 in DNA: TGTGCCAGCAGTGAACTGTGGGGACAGAATAATTCACCCCTCCACTTT.

The gene calls are TRBV19 and TRBJ1-1; a weak D match, TRBD1 (5 bases). V was pared by 7 bases and J by 1 base, with 13 bases between. This CDR3 is built from 14 residues. The germline gives CDR1 LNHDA, CDR2 SQIVND (reference sequence). For the CDR3, the DNA is TGTGCCAGTACAGGAAAGGGGCGGAACACTGAAGCTTTCTTT. This gives the protein CASTGKGRNTEAFF.

The chain joins TRBV7-9 to TRBJ1-1; TRBD1 agrees at 7 bases. Trimming took 5 bases from V and 4 from J; bases not matched to a gene: 7. CDR1 and CDR2 from the germline V gene are SEHNR and FQNEAQ (reference sequence). The CDR3 has 14 amino acids. CDR3 bases: TGTGCCAGCAGCGCTAAGACAGGGATCACTGAAGCTTTCTTT. Protein sequence: CASSAKTGITEAFF.

This chain connects TRBV19 to TRBJ1-6; perhaps TRBD1 as D (6 bases). From germline, CDR1 is LNHDA and CDR2 SQIVND (reference sequence). This CDR3 contains 16 residues. Trimming removed 5 bases from V and 6 bases from J, with 17 bases in between. CDR3 in amino acids: CASSPTTGSVNSPLHF. CDR3 in DNA: TGTGCCAGTAGTCCCACTACAGGGAGTGTTAATTCACCCCTCCACTTT.

CDR3 amino acids: CASSVDRSGNQPQHF. CDR3 sequence (DNA): TGTGCCAGCAGCGTGGACAGGTCGGGCAATCAGCCCCAGCATTTT. The gene calls are TRBV3-1 (or the pseudogene TRBV3-2) and TRBJ1-5; TRBD1 matches 7 bases. The CDR3 extends over 15 amino acids. V shed 5 bases and J 2 bases; nucleotides not matched to a gene: 6. Germline loops: CDR1 LGHDT, CDR2 YNNKEL (reference sequence).

V is TRBV21-1 and J is TRBJ1-5; the table's TRBD1 call for D was not verified on the DNA. TRBV21-1 counts as a pseudogene. The CDR3 spans 17 residues. CDR3 sequence (DNA): TGTGCCAGCAGCAAAGTTATGGATTGGGACACAAATCAGCCCCAGCATTTT. Protein sequence: CASSKVMDWDTNQPQHF.

The genes are TRBV27 and TRBJ1-5; 8 bases map to TRBD1. The CDR3 is made up of 18 amino acids. Trimming took 5 bases from V and 0 from J; bases not matched to a gene: 12. CDR1 is MNHEY, CDR2 SMNVEV, per germline (reference sequence). CDR3 loop: CASSNLKQGGYSNQPQHF. The CDR3 DNA is TGTGCCAGCAGTAACCTGAAACAGGGGGGCTATAGCAATCAGCCCCAGCATTTT.

This rearrangement joins TRBV19 to TRBJ1-5; D is unclear. Trimming removed 1 base at V and 0 bases at J, with 19 bases between. Germline V gene lookup returns CDR1 LNHDA and CDR2 SQIVND (reference sequence). The CDR3 sequence is 19 residues long. The CDR3 loop reads CASSIAWTTEIFSNQPQHF. For the CDR3, the DNA is TGTGCCAGTAGTATAGCGTGGACGACGGAGATTTTTAGCAATCAGCCCCAGCATTTT.

This clone has just a few counts. This chain uses TRBV12-5 with TRBJ1-1; a weak D match, TRBD1 (5 bases). Trimming left V 3 bases short and J 0 bases short, with 20 bases between. Germline CDR1 reads LGHNT; CDR2 reads FRNRAP. CDR3 length: 18 residues. CDR3 loop: CASGFTLQNGAMNTEAFF. For the CDR3, the DNA is TGTGCTAGTGGTTTTACCCTCCAAAATGGGGCTATGAACACTGAAGCTTTCTTT.

The chain's CDR3 is CASSRGTGPGANVLTF. The CDR3 region has the DNA TGTGCCAGTAGTAGGGGGACAGGGCCCGGGGCCAACGTCCTGACTTTC. J is TRBJ2-6 and V is TRBV19; 9 nucleotides align to TRBD1. Germline CDR1 and CDR2: LNHDA and SQIVND (reference sequence). The CDR3 runs to 16 residues. V dropped 4 bases and J dropped 4; count of bases not matched to a gene: 5. Full variable domain (outside the CDR3, taken from reference TRBV19 and TRBJ2-6): DGGITQSPKYLFRKEGQNVTLSCEQNLNHDAMYWYRQDPGQGLRLIYYSQIVNDFQKGDIAEGYSVSREKKESFPLTVTSAQKNPTAFYLCASSRGTGPGANVLTFGAGSRLTVL.

The V gene is TRBV15, the J gene TRBJ2-1, with 7 bases fitting TRBD2. This CDR3 is built from 17 residues. Trimming at V came to 0 bases and at J to 8 bases, leaving 13 bases not matched to a gene. The germline V gene encodes CDR1 LNHNV and CDR2 YYDKDF (reference sequence). The CDR3 is CATSRDRRRGSAHEQFF. The CDR3 nucleotides are TGTGCCACCAGCAGAGATCGGAGGCGGGGGTCCGCCCATGAGCAGTTCTTC.

At least ten counts were recorded for this clone. This chain joins TRBV27 and TRBJ1-1; D uncertain. V lost 7 bases, J lost 5 bases, and 11 bases lay in between. Germline-derived CDR1 and CDR2 are MNHEY and SMNVEV (reference sequence). The length of the CDR3 is 12 residues. The CDR3, as DNA: TGTGCCAGCAAAACCGGAGGTACTGAAGCTTTCTTT. Translated: CASKTGGTEAFF.

This chain uses TRBV5-6 with TRBJ1-1; 8 bases are a match to TRBD1. Germline V lookup: CDR1 SGHDT, CDR2 YYEEEE. With V trimmed by 4 bases and J by 5 bases, 7 bases remained unmatched. This CDR3 is built from 14 residues. This CDR3 reads CASSIPGGRTEAFF. Here the CDR3 DNA reads TGTGCCAGCAGCATTCCAGGGGGCCGGACTGAAGCTTTCTTT.

V usage is TRBV5-6 and J usage is TRBJ1-1, with unresolved D. The CDR3 is 14 residues long. The germline V gene encodes CDR1 SGHDT and CDR2 YYEEEE. V lost 0 bases, J lost 1 base, and 7 bases lay in between. The chain's CDR3 is CASSLDSGNTEAFF. As DNA, the CDR3 is TGTGCCAGCAGCTTGGATTCGGGGAACACTGAAGCTTTCTTT.

This sequence joins TRBV19 and TRBJ1-6; no reliable D call. CDR1 and CDR2 (germline): LNHDA, SQIVND (reference sequence). V was cut by 5 bases and J by 2 bases, with 13 bases left in between. This CDR3 region has 16 residues. CDR3 amino acids: CASSGGRSAYNSPLHF. The CDR3 nucleotides read TGTGCCAGTAGTGGAGGAAGGAGTGCCTATAATTCACCCCTCCACTTT.

The genes are TRBV6-5 and TRBJ2-1; TRBD1 matches at 8 bases. V was pared by 6 bases and J by 2 bases, with 6 bases of the junction left unmatched. The CDR3 is made up of 15 amino acids. Germline CDR1 and CDR2: MNHEY and SVGAGI. CDR3 DNA sequence: TGTGCCAGCAGCTTGACAGGGGCGGCCTACAATGAGCAGTTCTTC. As protein: CASSLTGAAYNEQFF.

The chain uses TRBV10-3 and TRBJ1-1; D is uncertain. Germline V CDR1 and CDR2: ENHRY, SYGVKD. The CDR3 is 14 residues long. V was cut by 6 bases and J by 1 base, with 12 bases left in between. CDR3 bases: TGTGCCATCAGCACGGAGGTGACGAACACTGAAGCTTTCTTT. Translated: CAISTEVTNTEAFF.